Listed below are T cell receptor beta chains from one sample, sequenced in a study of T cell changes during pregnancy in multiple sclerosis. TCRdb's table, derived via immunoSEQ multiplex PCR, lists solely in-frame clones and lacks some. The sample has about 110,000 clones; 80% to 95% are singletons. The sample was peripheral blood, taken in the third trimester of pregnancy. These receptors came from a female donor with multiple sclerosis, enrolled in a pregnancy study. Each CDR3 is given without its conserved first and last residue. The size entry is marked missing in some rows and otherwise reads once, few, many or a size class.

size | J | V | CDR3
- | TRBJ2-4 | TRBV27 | ASKDGGENIQY
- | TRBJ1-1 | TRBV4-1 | ASSLRGEAF
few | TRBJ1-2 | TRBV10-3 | AISEGGGYGYT
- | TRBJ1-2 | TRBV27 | ASSLTSTGANYGYT
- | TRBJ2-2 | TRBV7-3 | ASSLRPGSNTGELF
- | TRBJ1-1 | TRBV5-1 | ASSSLGGDSKNTEAF
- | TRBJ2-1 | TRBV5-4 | ASSFSNEQF
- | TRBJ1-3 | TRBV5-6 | ASKTTEGTASGNTIY
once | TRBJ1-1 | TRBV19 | ASSKPGGQGAGTAEAF
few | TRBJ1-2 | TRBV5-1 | ASSLAMGEDGYT
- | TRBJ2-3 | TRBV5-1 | ASSRDSFVEDTQY
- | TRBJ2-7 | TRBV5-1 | ASSLDRGYEQY
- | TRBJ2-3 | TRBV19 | ASKRSGQGMDTQY
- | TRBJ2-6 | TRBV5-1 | ASSLSTGANVLT
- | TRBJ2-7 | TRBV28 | ASSSGTGGYEQY
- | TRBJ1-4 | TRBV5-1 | ASSLGSKNEKLF
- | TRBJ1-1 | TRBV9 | ASSVGTPQGAEAF
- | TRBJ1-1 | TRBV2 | ASIPPLEGTEAF
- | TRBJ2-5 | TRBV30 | AWGRWQETQY
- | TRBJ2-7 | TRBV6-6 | ASSFSQGNYEQY
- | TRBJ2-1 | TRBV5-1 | ASSSNSGGRGVNEQF
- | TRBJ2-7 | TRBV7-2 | ASSLSPYEQY